The next 4 T cell receptor beta chains were all read from a single sample in a study of blood T cells in healthy people across ages. For the second PCR, which ran for about 6 to 12 cycles, a sample-barcoded 5' primer and a J-beta primer mix were used. A single record per CDR3 protein comes from TCRdb applying MiXCR to the 5' RACE reads. The sample records 700,000 to 950,000 distinct CDR3 sequences, roughly 50% being singletons. Sequencing was done on a sample of blood. These receptors all stem from a man aged 25-45 years in good health.

This chain links TRBV20-1 with TRBJ2-4; D ambiguous. The J call is uncertain, as TRBJ2-7 better fits the DNA end. The germline gives CDR1 DFQATT, CDR2 SNEGSKA (reference sequence). This CDR3 region has 14 residues. The CDR3 sequence is CSARGDPNNYEQYF. The CDR3, as DNA: TGCAGTGCTCGAGGTGACCCGAATAACTACGAGCAGTACTTC.

The chain combines TRBV20-1 with TRBJ2-5, with 11 bases lining up with TRBD2. The junction had 2 bases not matched to a gene; V was cut back by 0 bases and J by 5 bases. The length of the CDR3 is 14 residues. Germline values: CDR1 DFQATT, CDR2 SNEGSKA (reference sequence). The CDR3 nucleotides are TGCAGTGCTAGAGATCCTAGCGGGAGGGAGACCCAGTACTTC. Amino acid sequence: CSARDPSGRETQYF.

A word on this clonotype: This likely comes from a read error, as the CDR3 has no conserved phenylalanine or tryptophan at its end. The chain combines TRBV29-1 with TRBJ2-1, with 9 bases matching TRBD2. Trimming took 7 bases from V and 7 from J; bases not matched to a gene: 8. The germline V gene has CDR1 SQVTM and CDR2 ANQGSEA. The CDR3 length is 13 residues. CDR3 nucleotides: TGCAGCGCCAGACTAGCGGAGGGGAATGAGCAGTTCCTC. This codes for CSARLAEGNEQFL.

This chain joins TRBV7-9 and TRBJ1-1, with TRBD1 matching over 8 bases. In germline, CDR1 is SEHNR, CDR2 FQNEAQ (reference sequence). Trimming cost V 4 bases and J 7 bases; bases outside gene matches: 8. The CDR3 has 14 residues. The CDR3 DNA sequence: TGTGCCAGCAGCTCGACAGGGGACCGAGATGAAGCTTTCTTT. It encodes CASSSTGDRDEAFF.